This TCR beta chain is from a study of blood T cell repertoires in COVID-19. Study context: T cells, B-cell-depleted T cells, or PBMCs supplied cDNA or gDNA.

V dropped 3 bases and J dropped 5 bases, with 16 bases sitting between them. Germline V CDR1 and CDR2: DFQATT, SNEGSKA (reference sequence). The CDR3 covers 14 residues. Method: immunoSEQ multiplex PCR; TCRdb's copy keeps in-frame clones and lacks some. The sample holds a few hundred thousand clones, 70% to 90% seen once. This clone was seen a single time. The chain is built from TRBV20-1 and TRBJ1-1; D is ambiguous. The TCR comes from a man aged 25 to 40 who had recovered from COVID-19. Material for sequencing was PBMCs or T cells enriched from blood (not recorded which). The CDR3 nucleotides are TGCAGTGCTAGTAAGTTGAGGTTTGGTACTGAAGCTTTCTTT. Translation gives CSASKLRFGTEAFF.